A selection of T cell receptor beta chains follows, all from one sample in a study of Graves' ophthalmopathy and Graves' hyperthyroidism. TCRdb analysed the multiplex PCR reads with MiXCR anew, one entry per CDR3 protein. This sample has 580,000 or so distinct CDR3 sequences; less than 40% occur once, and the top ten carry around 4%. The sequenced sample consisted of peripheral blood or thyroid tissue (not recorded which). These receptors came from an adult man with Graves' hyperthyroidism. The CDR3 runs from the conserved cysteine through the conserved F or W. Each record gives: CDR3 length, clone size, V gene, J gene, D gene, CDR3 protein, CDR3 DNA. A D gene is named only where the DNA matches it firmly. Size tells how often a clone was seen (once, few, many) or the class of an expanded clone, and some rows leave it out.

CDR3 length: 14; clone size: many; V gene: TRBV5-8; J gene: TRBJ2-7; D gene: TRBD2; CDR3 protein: CASSPGRYLDEQYF; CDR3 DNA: TGTGCCAGCAGCCCCGGGAGGTACCTTGACGAGCAGTACTTC
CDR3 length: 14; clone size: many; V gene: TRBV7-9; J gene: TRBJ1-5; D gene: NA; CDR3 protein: CASSFTGSGQPQHF; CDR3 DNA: TGTGCCAGCAGCTTCACAGGGTCCGGTCAGCCCCAGCATTTT
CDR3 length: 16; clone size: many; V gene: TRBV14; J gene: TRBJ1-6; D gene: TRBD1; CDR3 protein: CASSQARTGLGSPLHF; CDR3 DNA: TGTGCCAGCAGCCAAGCCCGGACAGGGCTAGGTTCACCCCTCCACTTT
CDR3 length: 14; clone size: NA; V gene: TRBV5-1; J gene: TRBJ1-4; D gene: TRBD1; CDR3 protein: CATSLGQGNEKLFF; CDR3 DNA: TGTGCCACCAGCTTGGGACAGGGTAATGAAAAACTGTTTTTT
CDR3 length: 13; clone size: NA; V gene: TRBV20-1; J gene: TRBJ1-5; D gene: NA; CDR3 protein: CSARQGYEETQHF; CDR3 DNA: TGCAGTGCTAGACAGGGGTACGAGGAGACCCAGCATTTT
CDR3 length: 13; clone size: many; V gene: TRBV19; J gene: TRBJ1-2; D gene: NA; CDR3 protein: CASSIEISYGYTF; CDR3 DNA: TGTGCCAGTAGTATCGAGATCAGCTATGGCTACACCTTC
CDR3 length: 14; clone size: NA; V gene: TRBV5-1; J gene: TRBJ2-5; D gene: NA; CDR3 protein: CASSLNGAGETQYF; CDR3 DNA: TGCGCCAGCAGCTTGAATGGGGCCGGAGAGACCCAGTACTTC
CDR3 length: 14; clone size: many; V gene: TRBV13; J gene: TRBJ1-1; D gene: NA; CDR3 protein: CASSLVGLDTEAFF; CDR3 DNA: TGTGCCAGCAGCTTAGTGGGGCTAGACACTGAAGCTTTCTTT
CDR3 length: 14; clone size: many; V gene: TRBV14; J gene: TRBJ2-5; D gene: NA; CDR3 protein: CASSQGRNQETQYF; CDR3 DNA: TGTGCCAGCAGCCAGGGCCGAAACCAAGAGACCCAGTACTTC
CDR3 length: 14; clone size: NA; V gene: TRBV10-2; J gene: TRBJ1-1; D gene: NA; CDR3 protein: CASSVGGNHTEAFF; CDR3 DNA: TGCGCCAGCAGTGTTGGGGGCAATCACACTGAAGCTTTCTTT
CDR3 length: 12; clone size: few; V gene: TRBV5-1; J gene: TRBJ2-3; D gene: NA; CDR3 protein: CASSLAANTQYF; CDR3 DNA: TGCGCCAGCAGCTTGGCGGCGAATACGCAGTATTTT
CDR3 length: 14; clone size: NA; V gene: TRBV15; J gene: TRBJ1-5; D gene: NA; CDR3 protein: CATSSPGGPGTQHF; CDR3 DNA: TGTGCCACCAGCAGCCCGGGAGGGCCGGGGACCCAGCATTTT
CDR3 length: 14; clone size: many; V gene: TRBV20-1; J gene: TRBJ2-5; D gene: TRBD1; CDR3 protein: CSARDEGAEETQYF; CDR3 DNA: TGCAGTGCTAGAGACGAGGGGGCTGAGGAGACCCAGTACTTC
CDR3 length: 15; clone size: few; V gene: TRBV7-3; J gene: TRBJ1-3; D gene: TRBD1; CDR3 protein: CASSPTGTAGNTIYF; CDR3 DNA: TGTGCCAGCAGCCCTACCGGGACAGCTGGAAACACCATATATTTT
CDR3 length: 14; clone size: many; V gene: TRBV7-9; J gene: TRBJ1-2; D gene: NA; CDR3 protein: CASSFPTANYGYTF; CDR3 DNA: TGTGCCAGCAGCTTTCCGACAGCTAACTATGGCTACACCTTC
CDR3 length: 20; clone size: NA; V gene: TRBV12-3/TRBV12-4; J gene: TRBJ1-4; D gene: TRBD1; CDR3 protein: CASSSPPPAGTGVEWEKLFF; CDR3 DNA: TGTGCCAGCAGCTCACCCCCCCCGGCCGGGACAGGGGTGGAGTGGGAAAAACTGTTTTTT
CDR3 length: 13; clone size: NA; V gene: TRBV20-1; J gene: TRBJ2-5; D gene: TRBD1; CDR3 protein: CSASRGMGETQYF; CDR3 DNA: TGCAGTGCTAGCAGGGGGATGGGAGAGACCCAGTACTTC
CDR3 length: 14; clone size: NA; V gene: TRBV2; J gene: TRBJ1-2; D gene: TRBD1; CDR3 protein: CASSQTGQGYGYTF; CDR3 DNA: TGTGCCAGCAGCCAAACCGGACAGGGCTATGGCTACACCTTC
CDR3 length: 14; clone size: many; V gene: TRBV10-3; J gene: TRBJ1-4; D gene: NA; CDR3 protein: CASKDYPTNEKLFF; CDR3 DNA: TGTGCCAGCAAAGACTATCCAACTAATGAAAAACTGTTTTTT
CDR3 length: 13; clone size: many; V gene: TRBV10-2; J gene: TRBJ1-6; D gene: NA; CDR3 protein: CASSDRGPGALHF; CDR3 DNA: TGCGCCAGCAGTGACAGGGGCCCGGGGGCCCTCCACTTT
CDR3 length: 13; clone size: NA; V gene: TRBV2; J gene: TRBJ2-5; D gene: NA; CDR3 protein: CASSEAVGWAMYF; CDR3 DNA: TGTGCCAGCAGTGAAGCGGTGGGATGGGCTATGTACTTC
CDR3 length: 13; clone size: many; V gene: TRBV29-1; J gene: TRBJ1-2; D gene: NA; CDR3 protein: CSVEDILSRGYTF; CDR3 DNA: TGCAGCGTTGAAGATATTCTTTCCCGTGGCTACACCTTC
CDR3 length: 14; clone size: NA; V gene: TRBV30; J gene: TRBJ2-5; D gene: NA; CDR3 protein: CAWSPPGGQETQYF; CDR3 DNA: TGTGCCTGGAGTCCACCTGGGGGGCAGGAGACCCAGTACTTC
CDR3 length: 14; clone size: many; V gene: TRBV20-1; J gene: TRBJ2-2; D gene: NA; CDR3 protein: CSARGGGSAGELFF; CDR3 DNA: TGCAGTGCTAGAGGAGGGGGTAGCGCCGGGGAGCTGTTTTTT
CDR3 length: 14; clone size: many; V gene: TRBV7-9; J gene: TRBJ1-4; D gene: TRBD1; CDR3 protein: CASSLASGQAKLFF; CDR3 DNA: TGTGCCAGCAGCTTAGCGTCAGGACAGGCCAAACTGTTTTTT
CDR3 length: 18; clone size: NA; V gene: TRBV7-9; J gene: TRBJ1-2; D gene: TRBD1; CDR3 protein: CAGSLALHRDRVDYGYTF; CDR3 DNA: TGTGCCGGCAGCTTAGCATTACACCGGGACAGGGTGGACTATGGCTACACCTTC
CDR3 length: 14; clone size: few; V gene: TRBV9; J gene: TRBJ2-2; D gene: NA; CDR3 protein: CASRVGAGTGELFF; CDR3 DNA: TGTGCCAGCAGGGTGGGGGCCGGGACCGGGGAGCTGTTTTTT
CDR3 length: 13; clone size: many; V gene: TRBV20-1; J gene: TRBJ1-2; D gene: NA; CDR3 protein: CSARARNNYGYTF; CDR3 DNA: TGCAGTGCTAGAGCCAGAAATAACTATGGCTACACCTTC
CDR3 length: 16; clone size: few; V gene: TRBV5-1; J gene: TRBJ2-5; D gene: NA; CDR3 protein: CASSPYIGGGRETQYF; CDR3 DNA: TGCGCCAGCAGCCCTTATATAGGAGGCGGCCGGGAGACCCAGTACTTC
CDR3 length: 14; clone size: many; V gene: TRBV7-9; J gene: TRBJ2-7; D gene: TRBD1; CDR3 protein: CASSRRTGEGEQYF; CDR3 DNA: TGTGCCAGCAGCCGAAGGACAGGGGAAGGAGAGCAGTACTTC
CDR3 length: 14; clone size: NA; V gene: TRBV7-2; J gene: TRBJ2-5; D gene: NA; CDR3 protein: CASSYPQGKETQYF; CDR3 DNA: TGTGCCAGCAGCTACCCTCAGGGTAAAGAGACCCAGTACTTC
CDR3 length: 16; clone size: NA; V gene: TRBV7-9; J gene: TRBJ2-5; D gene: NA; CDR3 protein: CAISESGPAGQETQYF; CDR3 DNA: TGTGCCATCAGTGAGTCGGGGCCGGCGGGCCAAGAGACCCAGTACTTC